This T cell receptor (beta chain) was sequenced in a study of blood T cell repertoires in COVID-19. Study-level background: The United States, Italy and Spain supplied acute and convalescent COVID-19 samples.

CDR1 is KGHSH, CDR2 LQKENI, per germline. V lost 3 bases, J lost 6 bases, and 9 bases stayed unmatched. This CDR3 region has 15 residues. In the source study's methods: Reference gene primer amplification in the assay estimated nucleated cell counts. Profiling relied on immunoSEQ multiplex PCR, and the TCRdb table lists in-frame clones only, not all of them. V, J and clone size are those of that table, while D and trimming were read from the DNA. The sample gives roughly 410,000 clones, over 75% of which show up once; roughly 1.6% is in the top ten. This clonotype was sampled from a woman between 35 and 50 years old with COVID-19, enrolled during active disease. The sample comprised peripheral blood. V is TRBV18 and J is TRBJ2-5, with 8 nucleotides matching TRBD1. The CDR3 sequence: CASSPWTGSPKTQYF. CDR3 bases: TGTGCCAGCTCACCTTGGACAGGGAGTCCGAAGACCCAGTACTTC.